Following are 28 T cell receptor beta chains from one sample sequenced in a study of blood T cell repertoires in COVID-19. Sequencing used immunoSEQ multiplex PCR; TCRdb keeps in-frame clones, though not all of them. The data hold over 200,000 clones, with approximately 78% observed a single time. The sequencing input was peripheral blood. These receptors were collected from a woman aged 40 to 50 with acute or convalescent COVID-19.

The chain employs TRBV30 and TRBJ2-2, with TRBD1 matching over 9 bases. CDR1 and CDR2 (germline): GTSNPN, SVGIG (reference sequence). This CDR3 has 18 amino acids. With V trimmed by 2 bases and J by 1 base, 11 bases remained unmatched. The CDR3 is CAWSPWTGAMMNTGELFF. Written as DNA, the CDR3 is TGTGCCTGGAGTCCCTGGACAGGGGCGATGATGAACACCGGGGAGCTGTTTTTT.

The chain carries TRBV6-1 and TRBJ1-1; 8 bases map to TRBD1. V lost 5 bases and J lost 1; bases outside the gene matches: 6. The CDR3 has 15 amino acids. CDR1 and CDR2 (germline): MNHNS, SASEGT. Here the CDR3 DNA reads TGTGCCAGCAGTTTGTCCGGGACAGGGAACACTGAAGCTTTCTTT. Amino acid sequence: CASSLSGTGNTEAFF.

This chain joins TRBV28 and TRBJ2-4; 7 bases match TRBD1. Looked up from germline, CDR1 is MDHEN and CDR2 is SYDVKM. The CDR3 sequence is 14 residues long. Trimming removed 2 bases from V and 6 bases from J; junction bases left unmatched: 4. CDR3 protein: CASSLKGAGNIQYF. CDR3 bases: TGTGCCAGCAGTTTAAAGGGGGCCGGAAACATTCAGTACTTC.

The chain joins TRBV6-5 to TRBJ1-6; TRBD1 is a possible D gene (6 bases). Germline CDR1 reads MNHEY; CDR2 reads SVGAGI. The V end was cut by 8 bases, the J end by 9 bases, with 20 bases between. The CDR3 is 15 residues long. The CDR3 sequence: CASGERRGESSPLHF. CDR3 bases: TGTGCCAGCGGGGAGCGCAGGGGCGAGTCTTCACCCCTCCACTTT.

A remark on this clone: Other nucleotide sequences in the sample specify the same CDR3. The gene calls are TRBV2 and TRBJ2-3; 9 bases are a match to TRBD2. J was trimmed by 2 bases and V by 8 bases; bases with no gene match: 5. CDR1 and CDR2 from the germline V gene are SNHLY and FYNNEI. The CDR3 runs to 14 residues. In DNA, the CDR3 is TGTGCCAGCGGATTAGCGGGGGTCACAGATACGCAGTATTTT. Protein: CASGLAGVTDTQYF.

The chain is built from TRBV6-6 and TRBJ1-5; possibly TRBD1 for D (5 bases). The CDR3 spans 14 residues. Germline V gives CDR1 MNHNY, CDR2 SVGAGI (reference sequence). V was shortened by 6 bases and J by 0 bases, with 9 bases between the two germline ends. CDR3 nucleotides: TGTGCCAGCAGCCAGGGTAATAGCAATCAGCCCCAGCATTTT. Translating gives CASSQGNSNQPQHF.

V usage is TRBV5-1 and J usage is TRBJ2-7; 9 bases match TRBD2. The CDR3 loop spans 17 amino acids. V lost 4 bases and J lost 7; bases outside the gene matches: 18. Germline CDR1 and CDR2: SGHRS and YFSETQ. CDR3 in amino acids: CASSALNPGLASLEQYF. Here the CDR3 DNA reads TGCGCCAGCAGCGCCCTCAATCCGGGACTAGCATCCTTAGAGCAGTACTTC.

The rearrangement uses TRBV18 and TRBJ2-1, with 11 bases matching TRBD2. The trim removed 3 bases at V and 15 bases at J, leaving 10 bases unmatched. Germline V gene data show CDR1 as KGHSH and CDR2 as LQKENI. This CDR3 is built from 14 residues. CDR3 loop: CASSPLAGGPLTFF. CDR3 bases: TGTGCCAGCTCACCTTTAGCGGGGGGGCCGCTGACGTTCTTC.

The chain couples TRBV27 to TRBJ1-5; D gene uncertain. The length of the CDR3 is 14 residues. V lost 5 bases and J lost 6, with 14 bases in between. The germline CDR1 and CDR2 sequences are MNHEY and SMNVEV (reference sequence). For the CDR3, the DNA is TGTGCCAGCAGTGTCGGGAGGGAGGGTCAGCCCCAGCATTTT. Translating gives CASSVGREGQPQHF.

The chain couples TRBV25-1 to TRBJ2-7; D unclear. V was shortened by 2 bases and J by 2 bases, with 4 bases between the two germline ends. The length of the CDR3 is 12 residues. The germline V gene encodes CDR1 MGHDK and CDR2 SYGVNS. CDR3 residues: CASSETPYEQYF. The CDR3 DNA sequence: TGTGCCAGCAGTGAAACTCCCTACGAGCAGTACTTC.

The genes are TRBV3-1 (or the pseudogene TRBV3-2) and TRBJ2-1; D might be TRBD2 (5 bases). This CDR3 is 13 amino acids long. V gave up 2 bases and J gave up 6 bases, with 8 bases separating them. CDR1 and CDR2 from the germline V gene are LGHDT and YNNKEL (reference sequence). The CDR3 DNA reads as TGTGCCAGCAGCCAAAGGGCGGGCAATGAGCAGTTCTTC. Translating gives CASSQRAGNEQFF.

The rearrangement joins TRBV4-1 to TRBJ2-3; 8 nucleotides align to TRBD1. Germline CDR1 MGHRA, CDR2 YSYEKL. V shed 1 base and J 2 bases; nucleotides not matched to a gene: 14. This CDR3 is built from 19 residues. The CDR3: CASSQVMGQTGEVTDTQYF. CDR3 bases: TGCGCCAGCAGCCAAGTAATGGGTCAGACAGGGGAGGTCACAGATACGCAGTATTTT.

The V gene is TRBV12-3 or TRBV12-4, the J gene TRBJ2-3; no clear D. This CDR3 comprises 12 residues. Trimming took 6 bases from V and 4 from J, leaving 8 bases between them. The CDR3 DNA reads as TGTGCCAGCAGCTTCCGGTCAGATACGCAGTATTTT. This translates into CASSFRSDTQYF.

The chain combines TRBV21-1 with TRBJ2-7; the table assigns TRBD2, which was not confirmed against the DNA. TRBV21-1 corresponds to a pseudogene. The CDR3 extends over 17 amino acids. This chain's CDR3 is CASSKLLWTSVTYEQYF. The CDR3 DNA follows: TGTGCCAGCAGCAAACTACTCTGGACTAGCGTGACCTACGAGCAGTACTTC.

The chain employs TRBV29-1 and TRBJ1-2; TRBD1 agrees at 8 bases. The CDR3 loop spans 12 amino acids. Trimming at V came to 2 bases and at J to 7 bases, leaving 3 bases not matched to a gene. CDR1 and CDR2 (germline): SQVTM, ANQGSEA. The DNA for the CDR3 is TGCAGCGTTGAATCAGGGGGCGGTGGCTACACCTTC. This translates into CSVESGGGGYTF.

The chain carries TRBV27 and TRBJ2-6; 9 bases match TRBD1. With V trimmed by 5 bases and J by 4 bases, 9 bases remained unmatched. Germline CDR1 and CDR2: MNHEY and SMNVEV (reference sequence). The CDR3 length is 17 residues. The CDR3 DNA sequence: TGTGCCAGCAGTACCTTATTACAGGGGGCGGGGGCCAACGTCCTGACTTTC. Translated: CASSTLLQGAGANVLTF.

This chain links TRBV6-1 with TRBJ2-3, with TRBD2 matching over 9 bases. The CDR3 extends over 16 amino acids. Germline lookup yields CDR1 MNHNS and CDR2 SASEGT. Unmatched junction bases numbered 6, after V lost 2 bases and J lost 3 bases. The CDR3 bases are TGTGCCAGCAGTGAAACGACTAGCGGAGTTACAGATACGCAGTATTTT. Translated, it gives CASSETTSGVTDTQYF.

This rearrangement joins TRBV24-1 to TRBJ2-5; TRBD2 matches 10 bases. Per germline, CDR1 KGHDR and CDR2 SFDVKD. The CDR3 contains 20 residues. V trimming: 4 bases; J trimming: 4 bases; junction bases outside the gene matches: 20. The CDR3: CATSDYRAGASGSPSETQYF. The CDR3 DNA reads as TGTGCCACCAGTGACTACAGGGCCGGGGCTAGCGGGAGCCCCTCAGAGACCCAGTACTTC.

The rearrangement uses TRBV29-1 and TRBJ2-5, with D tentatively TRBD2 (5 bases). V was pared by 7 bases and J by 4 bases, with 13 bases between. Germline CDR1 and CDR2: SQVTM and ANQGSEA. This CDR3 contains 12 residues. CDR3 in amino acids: CSGIGVGETQYF. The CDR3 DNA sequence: TGCAGCGGTATCGGGGTGGGAGAGACCCAGTACTTC.

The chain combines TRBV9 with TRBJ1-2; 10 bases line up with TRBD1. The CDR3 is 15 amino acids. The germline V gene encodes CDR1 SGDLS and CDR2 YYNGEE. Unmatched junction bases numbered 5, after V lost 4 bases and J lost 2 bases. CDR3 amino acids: CASSLRDRGNYGYTF. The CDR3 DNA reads TGTGCCAGCAGCCTGAGGGACAGGGGAAACTATGGCTACACCTTC.

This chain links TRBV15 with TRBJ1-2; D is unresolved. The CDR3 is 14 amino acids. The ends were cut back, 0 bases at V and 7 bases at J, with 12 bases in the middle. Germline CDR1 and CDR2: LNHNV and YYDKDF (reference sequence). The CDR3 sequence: CATSRDNPRAGYTF. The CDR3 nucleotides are TGTGCCACCAGCAGAGATAATCCCCGCGCTGGCTACACCTTC.

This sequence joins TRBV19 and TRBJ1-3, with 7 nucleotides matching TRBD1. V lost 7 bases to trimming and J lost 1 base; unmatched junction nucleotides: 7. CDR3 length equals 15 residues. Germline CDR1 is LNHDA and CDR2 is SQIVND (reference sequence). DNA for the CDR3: TGTGCCAGTAAAGTTACGGGACAGTCTGGAAACACCATATATTTT. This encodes CASKVTGQSGNTIYF.

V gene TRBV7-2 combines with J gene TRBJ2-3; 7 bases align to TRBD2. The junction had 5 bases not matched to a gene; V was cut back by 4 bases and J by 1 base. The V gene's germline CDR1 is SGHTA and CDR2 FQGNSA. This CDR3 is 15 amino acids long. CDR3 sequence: CASSSQTSRTDTQYF. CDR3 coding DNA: TGTGCCAGCAGCTCTCAGACTAGCCGCACAGATACGCAGTATTTT. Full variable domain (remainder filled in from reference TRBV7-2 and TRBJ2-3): GAGVSQSPSNKVTEKGKDVELRCDPISGHTALYWYRQSLGQGLEFLIYFQGNSAPDKSGLPSDRFSAERTGGSVSTLTIQRTQQEDSAVYLCASSSQTSRTDTQYFGPGTRLTVL.

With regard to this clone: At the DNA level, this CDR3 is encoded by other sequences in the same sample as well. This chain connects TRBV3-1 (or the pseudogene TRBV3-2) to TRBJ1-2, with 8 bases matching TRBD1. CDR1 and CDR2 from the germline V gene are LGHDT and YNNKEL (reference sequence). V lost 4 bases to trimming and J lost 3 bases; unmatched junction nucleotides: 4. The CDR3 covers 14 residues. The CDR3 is CASSLGQGDYGYTF. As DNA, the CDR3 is TGTGCCAGCAGCCTCGGACAGGGAGACTATGGCTACACCTTC.

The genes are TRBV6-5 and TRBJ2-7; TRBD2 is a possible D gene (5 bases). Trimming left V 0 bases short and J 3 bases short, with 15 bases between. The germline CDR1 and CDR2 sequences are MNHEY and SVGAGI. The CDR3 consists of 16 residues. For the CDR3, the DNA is TGTGCCAGCAGTTACTCACCAGGACCGGGGAACTACGAGCAGTACTTC. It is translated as CASSYSPGPGNYEQYF.

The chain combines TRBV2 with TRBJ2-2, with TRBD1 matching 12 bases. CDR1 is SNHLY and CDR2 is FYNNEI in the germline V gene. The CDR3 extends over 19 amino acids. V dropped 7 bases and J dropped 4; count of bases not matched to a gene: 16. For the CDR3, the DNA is TGTGCCAGCACTGGAGACCGGGACAGGGGGCTTTTGGTCACCGGGGAGCTGTTTTTT. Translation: CASTGDRDRGLLVTGELFF.

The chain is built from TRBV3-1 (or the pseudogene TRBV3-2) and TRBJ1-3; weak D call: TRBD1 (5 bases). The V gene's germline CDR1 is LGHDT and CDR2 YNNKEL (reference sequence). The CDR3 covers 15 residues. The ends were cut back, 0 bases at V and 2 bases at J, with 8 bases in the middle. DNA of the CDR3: TGTGCCAGCAGCCAAGATCCCAGGGCTGGAAACACCATATATTTT. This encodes CASSQDPRAGNTIYF.

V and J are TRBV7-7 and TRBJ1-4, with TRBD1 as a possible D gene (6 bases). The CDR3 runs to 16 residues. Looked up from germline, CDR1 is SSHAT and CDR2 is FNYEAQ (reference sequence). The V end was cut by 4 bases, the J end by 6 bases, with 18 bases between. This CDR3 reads CASSSQPVGAHEKLFF. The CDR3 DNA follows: TGTGCCAGCAGCTCCCAGCCGGTGGGGGCTCATGAAAAACTGTTTTTT.